This T cell receptor beta chain emerged from a study of blood T cell repertoires in COVID-19. Germline-derived CDR1 and CDR2 are SNHLY and FYNNEI. This CDR3 is 16 amino acids long. V shed 6 bases, J shed 7 bases, and the junction held 18 bases outside the gene matches. Only in-frame clones appear in the TCRdb table, and some are missing; sequencing was by immunoSEQ multiplex PCR. The sample carries under 450,000 clones, about nine tenths recorded once. This clone was found once. The material sequenced was peripheral blood. The TCR sequence derives from a woman in her forties with COVID-19, enrolled during active disease. This chain links TRBV2 with TRBJ2-7, with 7 bases identical to TRBD1. The CDR3 DNA follows: TGTGCCAGCAGAAAAGACAGGGCGATATTGAGGGGAGAGCAGTACTTC. Protein: CASRKDRAILRGEQYF.